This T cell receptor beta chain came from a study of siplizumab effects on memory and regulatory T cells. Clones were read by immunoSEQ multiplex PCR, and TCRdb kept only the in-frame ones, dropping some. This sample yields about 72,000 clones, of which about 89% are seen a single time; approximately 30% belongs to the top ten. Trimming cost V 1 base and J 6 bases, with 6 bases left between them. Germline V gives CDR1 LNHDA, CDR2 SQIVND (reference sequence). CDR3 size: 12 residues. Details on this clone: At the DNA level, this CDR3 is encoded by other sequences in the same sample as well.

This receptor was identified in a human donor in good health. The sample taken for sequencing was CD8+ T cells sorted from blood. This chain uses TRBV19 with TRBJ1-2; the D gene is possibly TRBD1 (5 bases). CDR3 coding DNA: TGTGCCAGTAGTATAGGACAGAATGGCTACACCTTC. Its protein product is CASSIGQNGYTF. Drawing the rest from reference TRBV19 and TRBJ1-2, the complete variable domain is DGGITQSPKYLFRKEGQNVTLSCEQNLNHDAMYWYRQDPGQGLRLIYYSQIVNDFQKGDIAEGYSVSREKKESFPLTVTSAQKNPTAFYLCASSIGQNGYTFGSGTRLTVV.